This TCR beta chain comes out of a study of technical replicates of blood from a few donors. J lost 9 bases, V lost 2 bases, and 9 bases had no gene match. This CDR3 has 15 residues. The germline V gene has CDR1 MNHEY and CDR2 SVGAGI. The repertoire was sequenced with immunoSEQ multiplex PCR; TCRdb's copy has only in-frame clones and lacks some. The sample lists fewer than 90,000 clones; approximately 94% were seen once. The chain has TRBV6-5 and TRBJ2-1, with TRBD2 matching 8 bases. Sequenced input: T cells isolated from PBMCs. The receptor's source is a human donor in good health. CDR3 sequence reads: CASSYGAGGLSEQFF. CDR3 DNA: TGTGCCAGCAGTTACGGCGCGGGAGGACTTAGTGAGCAGTTCTTC.